This T cell receptor beta chain derives from a study of Graves' ophthalmopathy and Graves' hyperthyroidism. The study, taken as a whole, reports: Using 13 signatures, a model distinguished ophthalmopathy from stable hyperthyroidism, reaching about 87% sensitivity and 70% to 83% specificity. Most expanded clonotypes in thyroid above 0.001 frequency also showed up in blood.

The sequenced template was RNA, covering the TCR beta CDR3 region. Amplification began with first-round RT-PCR using HTBI primers, then second-round multiplex PCR was performed. A single record per CDR3 protein comes from TCRdb applying MiXCR to the multiplex PCR reads. The sample has around 1,200,000 distinct CDR3 sequences, less than 45% seen once; the top ten hold around 10%. In its sample, this clonotype was seen a few times. Its antigen is still unknown. Newly diagnosed, the hyperthyroidism patients had under 2 months' duration and were aged 18 to 65. Diagnosis used clinical symptoms, serum thyroxine, TRAb, thyroid ultrasound and orbital computed tomography. The CDR3 has 13 residues. CDR1 SGHAT and CDR2 FQNNGV come from the germline V gene. With 2 bases removed from V and 8 bases from J, the gap between germline ends came to 12 bases.

This receptor was identified in an adult man with Graves' hyperthyroidism. Sequenced sample: peripheral blood or thyroid tissue (not recorded which). The V call is TRBV11-2, the J call TRBJ1-2, with D uncertain. The CDR3: CASSLSGRWGYTF. CDR3 DNA: TGTGCCAGCAGCTTATCTGGGCGGTGGGGCTACACCTTC.